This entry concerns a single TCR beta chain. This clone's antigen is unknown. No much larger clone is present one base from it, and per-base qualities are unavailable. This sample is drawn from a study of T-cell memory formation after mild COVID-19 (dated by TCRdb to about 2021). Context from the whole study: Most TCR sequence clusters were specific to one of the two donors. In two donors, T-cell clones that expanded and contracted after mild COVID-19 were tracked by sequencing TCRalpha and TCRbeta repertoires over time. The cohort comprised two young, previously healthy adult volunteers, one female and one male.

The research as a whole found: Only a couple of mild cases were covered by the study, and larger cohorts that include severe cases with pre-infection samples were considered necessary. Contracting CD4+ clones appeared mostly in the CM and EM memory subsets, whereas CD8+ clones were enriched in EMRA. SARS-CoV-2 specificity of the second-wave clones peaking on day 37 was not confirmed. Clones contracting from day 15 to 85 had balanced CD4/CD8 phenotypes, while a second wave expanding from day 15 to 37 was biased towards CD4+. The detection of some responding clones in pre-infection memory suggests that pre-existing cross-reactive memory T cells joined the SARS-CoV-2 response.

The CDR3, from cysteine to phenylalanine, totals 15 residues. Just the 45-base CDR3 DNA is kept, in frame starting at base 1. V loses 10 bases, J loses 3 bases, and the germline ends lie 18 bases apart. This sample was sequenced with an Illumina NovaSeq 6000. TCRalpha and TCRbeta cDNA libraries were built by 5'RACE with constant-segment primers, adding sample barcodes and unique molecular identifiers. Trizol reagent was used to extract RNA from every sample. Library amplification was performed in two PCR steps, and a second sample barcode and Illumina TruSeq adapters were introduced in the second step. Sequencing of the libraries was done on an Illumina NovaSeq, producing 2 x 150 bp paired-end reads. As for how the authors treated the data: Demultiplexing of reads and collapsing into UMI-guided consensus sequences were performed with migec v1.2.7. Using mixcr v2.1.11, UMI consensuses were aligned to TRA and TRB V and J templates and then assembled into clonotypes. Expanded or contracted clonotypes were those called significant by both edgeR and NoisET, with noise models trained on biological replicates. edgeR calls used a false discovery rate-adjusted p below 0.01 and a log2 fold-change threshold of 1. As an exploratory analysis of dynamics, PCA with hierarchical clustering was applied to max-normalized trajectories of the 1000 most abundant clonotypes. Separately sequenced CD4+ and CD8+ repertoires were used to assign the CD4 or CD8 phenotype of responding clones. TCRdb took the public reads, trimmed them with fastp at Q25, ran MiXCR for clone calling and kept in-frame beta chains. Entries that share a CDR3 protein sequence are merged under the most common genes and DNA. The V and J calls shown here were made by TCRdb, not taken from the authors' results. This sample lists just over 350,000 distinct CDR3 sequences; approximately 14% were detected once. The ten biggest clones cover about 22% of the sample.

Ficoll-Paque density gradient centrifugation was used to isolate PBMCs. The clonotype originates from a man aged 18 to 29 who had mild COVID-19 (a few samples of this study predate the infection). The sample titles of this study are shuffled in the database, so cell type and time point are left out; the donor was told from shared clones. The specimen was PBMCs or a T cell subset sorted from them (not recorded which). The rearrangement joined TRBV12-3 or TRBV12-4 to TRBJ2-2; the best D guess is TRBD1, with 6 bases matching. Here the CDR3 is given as CAIFRQGRDTGELFF. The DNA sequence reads TGTGCCATCTTCCGTCAGGGGCGAGACACCGGGGAGCTGTTTTTT.